Presented here are 19 T cell receptor beta chains from one specimen sequenced in a study of blood T cell repertoires in COVID-19. Using immunoSEQ multiplex PCR, the repertoire was profiled, and TCRdb retains in-frame clones only, with some absent. The data show some 76,000 clones, with roughly 82% seen just once and around 10% held by the top ten. The sample consisted of peripheral blood. These receptors were obtained from a man aged 45-65 years with acute or convalescent COVID-19.

This chain uses TRBV5-4 with TRBJ2-3; 7 bases are a match to TRBD2. The CDR3 covers 15 residues. In germline, CDR1 is SGHNT, CDR2 YYREEE (reference sequence). The V gene end was trimmed by 4 bases and the J gene end by 6 bases; junction bases not matched to a gene: 11. In DNA, the CDR3 is TGTGCCAGCAGCATCCTAGCGGACCCCGGGGATACGCAGTATTTT. It codes for CASSILADPGDTQYF.

The chain links TRBV19 to TRBJ1-4; TRBD1 matches 7 bases. The CDR3 runs 15 residues. Losses at the gene ends were 4 bases for V and 8 bases for J; bases not matched to a gene: 10. The germline gives CDR1 LNHDA, CDR2 SQIVND (reference sequence). Here the CDR3 reads CASSSRDSLGEKLFF. The CDR3 region has the DNA TGTGCCAGTAGTAGCCGGGACAGTCTAGGAGAAAAACTGTTTTTT.

V and J are TRBV6-2 or TRBV6-3 and TRBJ2-4; TRBD2 matches 11 bases. There are 17 residues in the CDR3. The junction had 7 bases not matched to a gene; V was cut back by 2 bases and J by 4 bases. Per germline, CDR1 MNHEY and CDR2 SVGEGT. The CDR3 region is CASSYGGLADPKNIQYF. The CDR3 DNA sequence: TGTGCCAGCAGTTACGGGGGACTAGCGGACCCGAAAAACATTCAGTACTTC.

The rearrangement links TRBV3-1 (or the pseudogene TRBV3-2) to TRBJ2-1; 12 bases match TRBD2. The germline gives CDR1 LGHDT, CDR2 YNNKEL (reference sequence). Losses at the gene ends were 2 bases for V and 9 bases for J; bases not matched to a gene: 8. The CDR3 extends over 16 amino acids. Here the CDR3 reads CASSQPGLAGIGEQFF. CDR3 nucleotide sequence: TGTGCCAGCAGCCAACCTGGACTAGCGGGGATTGGTGAGCAGTTCTTC.

For the CDR3, the DNA is TGTGCCAGCAGCTTCCCAGACCGAGGAAACATTCAGTACTTC. This codes for CASSFPDRGNIQYF. J is TRBJ2-4 and V is TRBV5-6; D gene unclear. This CDR3 spans 14 amino acids. Germline V gene data show CDR1 as SGHDT and CDR2 as YYEEEE. Trimming took off 2 bases at V and 6 bases at J, with 12 bases between the two ends.

V gene TRBV21-1 combines with J gene TRBJ2-7; TRBD2 is the table's D call and was not checked against the DNA. TRBV21-1 is marked as a pseudogene. The CDR3 is 16 residues long. The CDR3 coding sequence is TGTGCCAGCACCCCTAGGAGGACCGCAAGCTCCTACGAGCAGTACTTC. It translates to CASTPRRTASSYEQYF.

The rearrangement links TRBV24-1 to TRBJ1-5; the D gene is possibly TRBD1 (6 bases). CDR1 and CDR2 from the germline V gene are KGHDR and SFDVKD. Trimming pared 6 bases from V and 5 bases from J, leaving 13 bases between. The CDR3 consists of 14 residues. The CDR3 sequence: CATSSTGSYQPQHF. Here the CDR3 DNA reads TGTGCCACCAGTTCGACAGGATCCTATCAGCCCCAGCATTTT.

The V gene is TRBV7-3, the J gene TRBJ2-1; TRBD2 aligns across 14 bases. Trimming took 4 bases from V and 12 from J; bases not matched to a gene: 11. The CDR3 totals 16 residues. The germline gives CDR1 SGHTA, CDR2 FQGTGA. DNA of the CDR3: TGTGCCAGCAGCTCTACTCCGTCCGGGACTAGCGGGGGGCAGTTCTTC. The encoded protein is CASSSTPSGTSGGQFF. Supplemented by reference TRBV7-3 and TRBJ2-1, the full variable domain reads GAGVSQTPSNKVTEKGKYVELRCDPISGHTALYWYRQSLGQGPEFLIYFQGTGAADDSGLPNDRFFAVRPEGSVSTLKIQRTERGDSAVYLCASSSTPSGTSGGQFFGPGTRLTVL.

V gene TRBV9 combines with J gene TRBJ1-1; 7 bases line up with TRBD1. Germline V lookup: CDR1 SGDLS, CDR2 YYNGEE. With V trimmed by 5 bases and J by 1 base, 2 bases remained unmatched. The CDR3 extends over 13 amino acids. CDR3 in amino acids: CASSRDRNTEAFF. The CDR3 DNA reads TGTGCCAGCAGTCGGGACAGGAACACTGAAGCTTTCTTT.

There are a few counts of this clone. The chain has TRBV28 and TRBJ1-2, with D possibly TRBD1 on 6 matching bases. V dropped 5 bases and J dropped 8 bases, with 24 bases sitting between them. The V gene's germline CDR1 is MDHEN and CDR2 SYDVKM. The CDR3 has 16 amino acids. The chain's CDR3 is CASSVQGNLLLGGYTF. The CDR3 coding sequence is TGTGCCAGCAGTGTACAGGGAAACCTCCTCCTAGGCGGCTACACCTTC.

V and J are TRBV2 and TRBJ1-6; maybe TRBD1 (5 bases). V was trimmed by 5 bases and J by 7 bases, leaving 15 bases between them. Germline assignment: CDR1 SNHLY and CDR2 FYNNEI. This CDR3 comprises 15 residues. Here the CDR3 DNA reads TGTGCCAGCAGTCCCAGGGCAGGGAAGAATTCACCCCTCCACTTT. Amino acid sequence: CASSPRAGKNSPLHF.

V is TRBV29-1 and J is TRBJ2-7; D possibly corresponds to TRBD2 (6 bases). The V and J ends lost 6 bases and 5 bases respectively, with 14 bases between them. Germline loops: CDR1 SQVTM, CDR2 ANQGSEA. This CDR3 contains 12 residues. The CDR3 DNA reads TGCAGCGTCGTCTCAGGCGGGGACGAGCAGTACTTC. Protein sequence: CSVVSGGDEQYF.

The chain couples TRBV5-1 to TRBJ2-7, with 8 bases fitting TRBD2. Germline V lookup: CDR1 SGHRS, CDR2 YFSETQ. V shed 0 bases, J shed 0 bases, and the junction held 5 bases outside the gene matches. The CDR3 runs to 16 residues. The CDR3 reads CASSLAGAGGSYEQYF. CDR3 coding DNA: TGCGCCAGCAGCTTGGCCGGGGCGGGGGGCTCCTACGAGCAGTACTTC. The full variable domain, in which reference TRBV5-1 and TRBJ2-7 provide the parts outside the CDR3, is KAGVTQTPRYLIKTRGQQVTLSCSPISGHRSVSWYQQTPGQGLQFLFEYFSETQRNKGNFPGRFSGRQFSNSRSEMNVSTLELGDSALYLCASSLAGAGGSYEQYFGPGTRLTVT.

This chain joins TRBV6-5 and TRBJ1-2; no clear D gene. CDR3 length: 13 amino acids. V was trimmed by 2 bases and J by 5 bases, leaving 9 bases between them. CDR1 is MNHEY and CDR2 is SVGAGI in the germline V gene. The CDR3: CASSYGREYGYTF. CDR3 DNA: TGTGCCAGCAGTTACGGGAGGGAGTATGGCTACACCTTC.

The chain is built from TRBV7-8 and TRBJ2-7, with 12 bases identical to TRBD2. CDR3 size: 17 residues. V lost 4 bases to trimming and J lost 0 bases; unmatched junction nucleotides: 7. Germline V gives CDR1 SGHVS, CDR2 FQNEAQ. CDR3 sequence: CASSYFWTSGTSYEQYF. The CDR3 DNA reads as TGTGCCAGCAGCTATTTCTGGACTAGCGGGACCTCCTACGAGCAGTACTTC.

V and J are TRBV18 and TRBJ2-2; 8 bases are a match to TRBD1. The V gene end was trimmed by 3 bases and the J gene end by 4 bases; junction bases not matched to a gene: 7. CDR1 is KGHSH and CDR2 is LQKENI in the germline V gene. This CDR3 is 16 amino acids long. The CDR3 is CASSPSGTGITGELFF. The CDR3 DNA reads TGTGCCAGCTCACCTAGTGGGACAGGAATCACCGGGGAGCTGTTTTTT.

This chain uses TRBV4-3 with TRBJ1-6, with D tentatively TRBD1 (5 bases). The CDR3 runs 15 residues. Trimming cost V 0 bases and J 9 bases, with 12 bases left between them. Germline assignment: CDR1 LGHNA and CDR2 YSLEER. CDR3 in DNA: TGCGCCAGCAGCCAAGATCGGGGGGGAGTTTCACCCCTCCACTTT. It is translated as CASSQDRGGVSPLHF.

In this sample, this clone turned up once. This chain joins TRBV7-2 and TRBJ1-2, with D possibly matching TRBD1 (6 bases). This CDR3 has 15 amino acids. Germline V gives CDR1 SGHTA, CDR2 FQGNSA. Between the trimmed V and J ends, which lost 1 base and 1 base, there was a span of 10 bases. CDR3 residues: CASSLVGADNYGYTF. Here the CDR3 DNA reads TGTGCCAGCAGCTTAGTGGGGGCAGATAACTATGGCTACACCTTC.

This sequence joins TRBV10-3 and TRBJ2-5, with 9 bases lining up with TRBD1. V was clipped by 0 bases and J by 5 bases; unmatched bases: 10. CDR3 length equals 17 residues. Looked up from germline, CDR1 is ENHRY and CDR2 is SYGVKD. CDR3 residues: CAISESSDRGIGETQYF. The CDR3 nucleotides are TGTGCCATCAGTGAGTCGAGTGACAGGGGGATAGGGGAGACCCAGTACTTC.